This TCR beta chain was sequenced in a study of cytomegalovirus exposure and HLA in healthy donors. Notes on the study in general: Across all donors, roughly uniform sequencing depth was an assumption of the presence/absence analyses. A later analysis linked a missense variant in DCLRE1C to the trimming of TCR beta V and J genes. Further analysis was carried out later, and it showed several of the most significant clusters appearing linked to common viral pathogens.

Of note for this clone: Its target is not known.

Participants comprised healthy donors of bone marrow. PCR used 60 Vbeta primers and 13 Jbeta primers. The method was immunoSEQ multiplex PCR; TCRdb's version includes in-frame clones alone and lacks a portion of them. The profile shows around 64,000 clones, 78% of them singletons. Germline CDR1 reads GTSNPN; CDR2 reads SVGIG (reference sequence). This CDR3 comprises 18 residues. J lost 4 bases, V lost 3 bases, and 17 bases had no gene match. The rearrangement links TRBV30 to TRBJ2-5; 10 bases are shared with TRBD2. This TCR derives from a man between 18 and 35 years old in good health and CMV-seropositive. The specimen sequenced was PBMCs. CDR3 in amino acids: CAWSQLQREGRLRETQYF. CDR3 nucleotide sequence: TGTGCCTGGAGCCAACTCCAGCGGGAGGGCCGTTTGAGAGAGACCCAGTACTTC.